Below, one TCR beta chain is given with its context. The assay was immunoSEQ multiplex PCR, and TCRdb's table has in-frame clones only and misses some. The repertoire holds about 180,000 clones, roughly 86% seen once, with 2.9% in the top ten. These data come from a study of blood T cell repertoires in COVID-19. For the study at large: PBMCs, B-cell-depleted T cells, or T cells were the source of the cDNA or gDNA that made up the material.

The CDR3 runs to 13 residues. Trimming removed 5 bases from V and 1 base from J, with 8 bases in between. CDR1 is SEHNR and CDR2 is FQNEAQ in the germline V gene (reference sequence). The specimen was peripheral blood. The clonotype was recovered from a woman aged 25 to 39 with active or convalescent COVID-19. The genes are TRBV7-9 and TRBJ1-2; maybe TRBD1 (6 bases). The CDR3 DNA sequence: TGTGCCAGCAGCCCGGACAGTAACTATGGCTACACCTTC. Its translation is CASSPDSNYGYTF.